The clone carrying this T cell receptor beta chain was found many times. No antigen is known for it. This record belongs to a study of identical twins. cDNA carried unique molecular identifiers, and a universal primer site was added by template switching. Each CDR3 protein gets one entry after TCRdb re-called the 5' RACE reads with MiXCR. Of about 690,000 distinct CDR3 sequences in the sample, approximately 6% were seen once. CDR1 is MDHEN and CDR2 is SYDVKM in the germline V gene. The CDR3 totals 12 residues. Notes on the study in general: Surplus twin overlap in beta out-of-frame sequences was less pronounced. Out-of-frame alpha sequences common to twins exhibited an excess of low generation probability.

This chain joins TRBV28 and TRBJ2-7, with no clear D. This receptor was taken from a man younger than 35 in good health. The sample comprised naive T cells sorted from blood. The CDR3 here is CAASWGGYEQYF. The CDR3 bases are TGTGCGGCATCGTGGGGTGGGTACGAGCAGTACTTC.